This T cell receptor beta chain originates from a study of T cell repertoires in cytomegalovirus infection. The CDR3 is 15 amino acids. Per the germline V gene, CDR1 is SEHNR and CDR2 is FQNEAQ (reference sequence). Trimming cost V 5 bases and J 4 bases; bases outside gene matches: 7. TCRdb processed the reads anew with MiXCR; each CDR3 protein has one entry. The sample carries roughly 310,000 distinct CDR3 sequences, 25% to 35% recorded once. The table lists this clonotype with a few counts. The antigen remains undetermined. This chain uses TRBV7-9 with TRBJ2-2, with 7 bases identical to TRBD2. The TCR originated in a human donor in good health (CMV status not recorded). Some clones in this sample may be carry-over from other donors' samples. The sequenced sample was cultured PBMCs, obtained from culture after CMV antigen stimulation. The CDR3 nucleotides are TGTGCCAGCAGCCCGGGACTACCAATCACCGGGGAGCTGTTTTTT. Translated, it gives CASSPGLPITGELFF.